This T cell receptor (beta chain) was sequenced for a study of blood T cell repertoires in COVID-19. Study-wide context: The origin of the acute and convalescent COVID-19 samples was the United States, Italy and Spain. Sources were T cells, B-cell-depleted T cells, or PBMCs; the material itself was cDNA or gDNA.

This CDR3 spans 13 amino acids. Trimming took off 5 bases at V and 7 bases at J, with 15 bases between the two ends. Germline CDR1 is SGHRS and CDR2 is YFSETQ. Recovery among Cohort 3 donors was established by two negative PCRs, clearance, or symptom resolution. Sequencing used immunoSEQ multiplex PCR; TCRdb keeps in-frame clones, though not all of them. The sample records under 200,000 clones, 82% being singletons. The chain carries TRBV5-1 and TRBJ1-1, with D unresolved. The sample was PBMCs or T cells enriched from blood (not recorded which). This clonotype originated in a man between 60 and 75 years old who had recovered from COVID-19. For the CDR3, the DNA is TGCGCCAGCAGTTTCACAGCAGACGGTGAAGCTTTCTTT. Protein sequence: CASSFTADGEAFF.